This TCR beta chain was documented in a study of T cells in Graves' hyperthyroidism and ophthalmopathy (dated by TCRdb to the late 2010s). As for the study more broadly: Peripheral blood was sampled at the time of initial diagnosis, prior to any treatment. Once sampling was done, hyperthyroidism patients were given methimazole at a starting dose of 30 mg daily, whereas ophthalmopathy patients were given high-dose intravenous methylprednisolone. TCR V-J signatures able to tell the groups apart were searched for in a discovery cohort of around 95 patients, of whom about 40 had Graves' ophthalmopathy and around 58 had stable Graves' hyperthyroidism. The 90 or so discovery patients were randomly split 7:3 into training and test sets. According to the paper, TCR Vbeta CDR3 sequencing was carried out on 135 peripheral blood samples, which came from 40 to 45 ophthalmopathy, fewer than 80 hyperthyroidism and roughly 17 progressor patients. An independent validation cohort of fewer than 20 hyperthyroidism patients and 17 patients who later progressed to ophthalmopathy tested prospective prediction of ophthalmopathy. The study also compared thyroid tissue and blood T-cell repertoires from roughly six Graves' hyperthyroidism patients. Broader findings and caveats from the paper: In validation, the model predicted progression to ophthalmopathy a median of approximately 6.6 months before onset, with roughly 70% sensitivity and roughly 73% specificity. Sample size was not statistically predetermined, and blinding of investigators to group allocation was not performed. Ophthalmopathy was separated from stable hyperthyroidism by a 13 V-J signature model, with approximately 90% sensitivity and around 81% specificity obtained in cross-validation and 80%/75% obtained in testing. Most expanded thyroid clonotypes (frequency above 0.001) were also detected in blood, a finding suggesting that blood repertoires may reflect thyroid immune responses.

The TCR beta CDR3 regions were amplified from RNA transcripts. The first round of RT-PCR for the TCR CDR3 was performed with the HTBI primer set and the Qiagen OneStep RT-PCR kit. A second multiplex PCR round built the libraries, followed by size selection and purification. Libraries were sequenced paired-end with 100 bp reads on an Illumina HiSeq2000. The authors processed their data as follows. SOAPnuke was used to process the raw data, removing reads that contained adapters or uncalled bases, had a mean Phred below 15, or lacked an exact match to the constant primer or identifier. High-quality paired reads were merged with COPE v1.2.5, and unique nucleotide sequences were defined as clonotypes. MiTCR v1.1 was used to align clonotypes to the IMGT TRBV, TRBD and TRBJ reference segments. Analysis was restricted to V-J combinations with a frequency above 0.0001, which covered roughly 99% of repertoires. A TCS score was defined as the ratio between F50 (clonal expansion) and ExV (chaos), using BLOSUM62-based TCRdist between CDR3 peptides within each V-J. Welch's t-statistics and random forest reduced 500 to 550 V-J features to under 15, which were used in a naive Bayes classifier (R e1071). TCRdb passed the public sequencing reads through fastp at Q25 and MiXCR, retaining productive beta sequences. Merged by CDR3 protein, the rows form single entries marked with the most common genes and DNA. TCRdb, rather than the study authors, made the V and J calls. This sample has around 280,000 distinct CDR3 sequences in its table, and 10% to 15% of those were observed once. The top ten clones comprise almost 8% of the sample.

This clonotype was observed at least ten times. This clone's antigen is unknown. No much larger clonotype is one base removed from it; base qualities were not supplied. The CDR3 sequence holds 12 residues, the cysteine and phenylalanine included. Only the CDR3 region is kept as DNA, spanning 36 bases read in frame from base 1. V is trimmed back by 3 bases and J by 7 bases, and the junction contains 0 bases that no gene match accounts for. The germline V gene encodes CDR1 GTSNPN and CDR2 SVGIG (reference sequence). Hyperthyroidism patients were newly diagnosed, with disease duration under 2 months, and aged 18 to 65 years. Exclusion was applied to patients with uncontrolled infections, other autoimmune diseases, pregnancy or lactation. Diagnoses were established on the basis of clinical symptoms, serum thyroxine and TRAb, thyroid ultrasound, and orbital computed tomography. Blood from progressor patients was collected at the time of first diagnosis with hyperthyroidism, before any ophthalmopathy symptoms had appeared. PBMCs were isolated from 10 ml of fresh peripheral blood by Ficoll-Paque density gradient centrifugation. Progressor patients were initially diagnosed with Graves' hyperthyroidism and developed ophthalmopathy during follow-up. Total RNA was extracted using Trizol reagent, and RNA quality was assessed on an Agilent 2100 Bioanalyzer.

This TCR came from a woman aged 25 to 39 with Graves' hyperthyroidism that later progressed to Graves' ophthalmopathy. Sample: blood. The chain joins TRBV30 to TRBJ2-1, and 10 junctional nucleotides match TRBD2. The CDR3 protein is CAWRTSGNEQFF. The DNA sequence reads TGTGCCTGGAGGACTAGCGGGAATGAGCAGTTCTTC.